This T cell receptor beta chain appears in the sequencing data of a study of T cells after yellow fever vaccination. Overall study: The SMART-Seq v4 Ultra Low Input method served to prepare the low-cell-number fractions.

The study's findings and limits: Although most clonotypes did not, a small share appeared in both CD4 and CD8 compartments. Once the booster was given, most primary-vaccination clones reappeared, at over 95% for CD4 and roughly 86% for CD8.

To note about this clonotype: Just one base apart from a much larger clone, this may be a read error.

Making TCR cDNA involved 5'RACE template switching, which added UMIs and a universal primer site. TCRdb reprocessed the 5' RACE reads via MiXCR and lists one record per CDR3 protein. The sample shows around 49,000 distinct CDR3 sequences, about 6.8% of them seen only once. This CDR3 comprises 17 residues. Per germline, CDR1 LGHDT and CDR2 YNNKEL (reference sequence). This clonotype was sampled from a young man who received the YFV17D yellow fever vaccine. The rearrangement uses TRBV3-1 and TRBJ2-7; 8 bases fit TRBD2. The sample consisted of CD8+ T cells not binding an NS4B(214-222) dextramer, sorted from PBMCs, taken 45 days after the yellow fever booster vaccination. CDR3 amino acids: CASCQEVNSGTPYEQYF. The CDR3 DNA is TGTGCCAGCTGCCAAGAAGTGAATAGCGGGACTCCCTACGAGCAGTACTTC.